The next 9 T cell receptor beta chains were all read from a single sample in a study of early T cells in non-severe SARS-CoV-2 infection. TCRdb reanalysed the 5' RACE reads using MiXCR and keeps one entry per CDR3 protein. The repertoire has more than 65,000 distinct CDR3 sequences, 13% of them found once; the top ten carry about 1%. Sequencing was carried out using whole blood. These TCRs come from an adult who was a healthcare worker with PCR-confirmed SARS-CoV-2 infection or an uninfected control (not recorded which).

This clonotype occurred many times. The chain links TRBV28 to TRBJ2-5, with unresolved D. This CDR3 is 12 amino acids long. Germline assignment: CDR1 MDHEN and CDR2 SYDVKM. The germline V and J ends were trimmed by 8 bases and 5 bases, with 12 bases remaining between them. The CDR3 loop reads CASGPDGETQYF. The DNA for the CDR3 is TGTGCCAGCGGGCCGGATGGGGAGACCCAGTACTTC.

This clonotype was counted ten times or more. In DNA form, the CDR3 reads TGTGCCAGCAGCTTAGGGCACCTCTCCTACGAGCAGTACTTC. Residues: CASSLGHLSYEQYF. This chain uses TRBV13 with TRBJ2-7; no clear D gene. Trimming removed 0 bases from V and 0 bases from J, with 6 bases in between. CDR3 size: 14 residues. CDR1 and CDR2 (germline): PRHDT, FYEKMQ (reference sequence).

This clonotype was detected a few times. The J gene is TRBJ2-7, the V gene TRBV29-1, with TRBD1 identical over 10 bases. The length of the CDR3 is 16 residues. Germline V gives CDR1 SQVTM, CDR2 ANQGSEA. The V gene end was trimmed by 2 bases and the J gene end by 4 bases; junction bases not matched to a gene: 11. In DNA, the CDR3 is TGCAGCGTTGAAAGTTTGGGGACAGGGGCCCTATACGAGCAGTACTTC. This sequence encodes CSVESLGTGALYEQYF.

Only a few counts were recorded for this clonotype. CDR3 DNA: TGTGCCAGCAGCCAGGGTTCAACTAATGAAAAACTGTTTTTT. Its protein is CASSQGSTNEKLFF. The chain combines TRBV14 with TRBJ1-4; D gene uncertain. Germline CDR1 and CDR2: SGHDN and FVKESK. V was shortened by 3 bases and J by 0 bases, with 5 bases between the two germline ends. The CDR3 is 14 amino acids.

In its sample, this clonotype was seen many times. The V gene is TRBV7-6, the J gene TRBJ2-7; D tentatively fits TRBD1 or TRBD2 (5 bases each). The V and J ends lost 0 bases and 5 bases respectively, with 14 bases between them. The V gene's germline CDR1 is SGHVS and CDR2 FNYEAQ. The CDR3 length is 15 residues. CDR3 bases: TGTGCCAGCAGCTTAGCGACGGGGCAGTTGCACGAGCAGTACTTC. Its translation is CASSLATGQLHEQYF.

V is TRBV20-1 and J is TRBJ2-1, with 7 bases fitting TRBD2. This CDR3 has 16 amino acids. The trim removed 1 base at V and 2 bases at J, leaving 8 bases unmatched. Germline-derived CDR1 and CDR2 are DFQATT and SNEGSKA (reference sequence). CDR3 residues: CSARGRREGAYNEQFF. Written as DNA, the CDR3 is TGCAGTGCTAGAGGTCGGAGGGAGGGTGCCTACAATGAGCAGTTCTTC.

This clonotype was counted between two and nine times. This sequence joins TRBV6-1 and TRBJ2-2; D is perhaps TRBD1 (5 bases). The length of the CDR3 is 15 residues. The V end was cut by 9 bases, the J end by 4 bases, with 18 bases between. Germline CDR1 and CDR2: MNHNS and SASEGT. CDR3 region: CASQEFAGSTGELFF. Here the CDR3 DNA reads TGTGCCAGTCAAGAATTCGCAGGGTCCACCGGGGAGCTGTTTTTT.

The rearrangement joins TRBV12-3 or TRBV12-4 to TRBJ2-7, with 11 bases that match TRBD2. Losses at the gene ends were 7 bases for V and 7 bases for J; bases not matched to a gene: 3. The CDR3 has 12 residues. The CDR3 is CASTGTSGEQYF. CDR3 DNA: TGTGCCAGCACCGGGACTAGCGGAGAGCAGTACTTC.

The V gene is TRBV12-5, the J gene TRBJ1-1; D possibly corresponds to TRBD1 (5 bases). CDR1 is LGHNT, CDR2 FRNRAP, per germline. Between the trimmed V and J ends, which lost 5 bases and 2 bases, there was a span of 12 bases. The CDR3 totals 14 residues. In DNA form, the CDR3 reads TGTGCTAGTGGTGGGGGTTATGGTAACACTGAAGCTTTCTTT. Its translation is CASGGGYGNTEAFF.